The clone carrying this T cell receptor (beta chain) was seen repeatedly, ten times or more. As yet, its antigen is unknown. According to the study, TCR beta libraries were built with iRepertoire HTBI primers and CDR3-region Arm-PCR. MiXCR, run by TCRdb on the multiplex PCR reads, gives a single entry per CDR3 protein. This sample carries some 340,000 distinct CDR3 sequences, 12% of them seen once, and the ten largest clones take under 20%. The time point denotes: newly diagnosed GD, antithyroid drugs for less than 3 months. Making the TCR library involved RNA that had been extracted from PBMCs. Trimming pared 11 bases from V and 2 bases from J, leaving 24 bases between. There are 17 residues in the CDR3. Germline V gene lookup returns CDR1 SNHLY and CDR2 FYNNEI. The data belong to a study of regulatory T cells in long-lasting Graves disease. Findings of the study overall: Graves' patients with persistent disease showed TCR diversity lower than patients newly diagnosed.

These same records also appear under a second study, on T cells in Graves' hyperthyroidism and ophthalmopathy.

This sequence originates from a woman aged 18-29 years with Graves disease. The chain links TRBV2 to TRBJ2-2; TRBD1 or TRBD2 may be the D gene (5 bases each). The source was peripheral blood mononuclear cells (PBMCs), collected at new diagnosis, from a patient treated with antithyroid drugs. The CDR3 nucleotides are TGTGCCTCCCGGGAAGGGGTATTCGGCGCAAACACCGGGGAGCTGTTTTTT. Protein sequence: CASREGVFGANTGELFF. Full variable domain (rest looked up from reference TRBV2 and TRBJ2-2): EPEVTQTPSHQVTQMGQEVILRCVPISNHLYFYWYRQILGQKVEFLVSFYNNEISEKSEIFDDQFSVERPDGSNFTLKIRSTKLEDSAMYFCASREGVFGANTGELFFGEGSRLTVL.